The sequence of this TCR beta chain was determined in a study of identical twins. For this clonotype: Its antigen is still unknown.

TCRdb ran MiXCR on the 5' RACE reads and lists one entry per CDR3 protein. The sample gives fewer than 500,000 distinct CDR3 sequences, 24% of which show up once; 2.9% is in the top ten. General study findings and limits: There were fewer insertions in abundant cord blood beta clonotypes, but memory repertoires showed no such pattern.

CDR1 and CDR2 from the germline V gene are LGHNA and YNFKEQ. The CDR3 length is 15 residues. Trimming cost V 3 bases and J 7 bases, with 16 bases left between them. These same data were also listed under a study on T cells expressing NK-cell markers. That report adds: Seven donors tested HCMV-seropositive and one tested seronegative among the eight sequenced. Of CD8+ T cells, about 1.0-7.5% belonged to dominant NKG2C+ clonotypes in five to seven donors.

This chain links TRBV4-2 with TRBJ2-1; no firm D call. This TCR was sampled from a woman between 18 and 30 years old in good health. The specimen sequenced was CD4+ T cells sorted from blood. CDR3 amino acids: CASSHEAKRSNEQFF. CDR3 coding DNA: TGTGCCAGCAGCCATGAAGCGAAACGGAGTAATGAGCAGTTCTTC.